This TCR beta chain was documented in a study of shared clonotypes between healthy human individuals (dated by TCRdb to about 2020). Context from the whole study: A couple of women and a few men aged 18 to 49 years were included in the cohort. For each donor, CD4 naive and CD4 memory were each given three plates, CD8 naive was given two plates, and CD8 memory was given one plate. To estimate repertoire size and how much clonotypes are shared between individuals, the study performed deep sequencing of blood TCR repertoires from 4 to 6 healthy adults. Libraries were prepared and TCR repertoires were sequenced by different laboratories using diverse techniques, in order to increase sequencing depth and limit assay-specific biases. Per donor, leukapheresis produced somewhere between about 0.94 and 10 billion PBMCs. Beyond this particular receptor, the publication reports: Naive subsets generally had larger estimated clonotype richness than memory subsets did. Because the study included only a small number of donors, the genetic and exposure-history diversity represented was limited. Pairwise subsampling indicated that sequencing depth was expected to affect the degree of clonotype sharing among donors. Sharing across several donors was observed for approximately 5% of naive CD4, less than 4% of naive CD8, about 2.3% of memory CD4, and 0.4% of memory CD8 clonotypes. Compared with non-shared clonotypes, the clonotypes found in all four sorted-subset donors had higher generation probabilities. Sampling was limited to blood, and TCR repertoires in tissue likely differ from TCR repertoires in blood. Rarefaction of sorted-subset datasets indicated incomplete sequencing despite the large sequencing depth.

Donors were healthy HIV-negative adults with no recently reported acute infections or vaccinations. Every donor was a Caucasian adult residing in Nashville, Tennessee, USA. CD4+ T cells were enriched through magnetic negative selection, after which naive cells were positively selected on CD45RA and the remaining negative fraction served as the memory subset. Blood was collected by leukapheresis, and PBMCs were isolated by Ficoll-Histopaque density gradient centrifugation and then cryopreserved in liquid nitrogen vapor phase. Analytical flow cytometry was used to check the purity and quantity of every magnetically sorted T cell population. Genomic DNA was isolated from every sorted fraction and measured by UV absorbance on a Nanodrop 2000c. About this clone: What antigen it recognizes has not been identified. Base qualities are missing; no much larger clone stands one base away.

Using the deep immunoSEQ assay, TCR CDR3 regions were amplified from genomic DNA by multiplex PCR. Extracted genomic DNA from each cell subset was spread evenly across all wells of several immunoSEQ 96-well plates, with each plate serving as a replicate. For sorted subsets, approximately 200 ng of genomic DNA, equivalent to around 31,000 T cell genomes, went into each replicate PCR. Purified libraries were measured with a Qubit 3.0 fluorometer, size-checked on a Bioanalyzer 2100, and measured again with the KAPA Library Quantification kit. Every immunoSEQ 96-well plate was sequenced on a separate single-read 150-cycle Illumina NextSeq 550 flow cell. As for the authors' bioinformatics: Because only junctional sequences without quality scores were contained in the immunoSEQ output, filtering matching that applied to full-length reads could not be performed. Sequences were annotated with PyIR, a Python wrapper for IgBLAST v1.9, and V/J genes and CDR3 were assigned using IMGT germline references. Reads with weak V/J assignments (E-value above 1e-6), missing CDR3, stop codons, out-of-frame junctions, or ambiguous translated residues were removed. V3J clonotypes were defined by identical inferred V gene, J gene, and CDR3 amino acid sequence. The percentage overlap between two repertoires was calculated by dividing the number of shared unique clonotypes by the size of the smaller repertoire. Repertoire richness was assessed with RTK rarefaction, the Chao1 estimator, and Recon v2.1 estimates of unobserved clonotypes. Generation probabilities were computed with OLGA for all TCRbeta clonotypes obtained by the gDNA method from a few donors. In TCRdb, the immuneACCESS table is reduced to in-frame sequences with V and J assigned. These tables do not hold every clone; where another copy was compared, an unresolved V gene accounts for under half, and the others remain unexplained. That table is the source of V, J and clone size, and D and trimming were worked out from the DNA. The sample table records a few million clones; over 85% of these occur just once. 0.13% to 0.15% of the sample goes to the ten largest clones.

According to the germline V gene (reference sequence), CDR1 reads WNHNN and CDR2 reads SYGVQD. The CDR3 runs 14 residues from the cysteine to the phenylalanine. Just CDR3 DNA is preserved here, 42 bases in frame from base 1. Trimmed from V: 5 bases; trimmed from J: 9 bases; junction bases lacking a gene match: 2. This chain is built from TRBV10-1 and TRBJ2-3; 16 bases in the junction line up with TRBD2. The sequence came from a man between 18 and 29 years old in good health. The sample comprised naive CD4+ T cells sorted from blood. The cell subset or site label corresponds to: CD45RA+ positively selected. The sequence in DNA is TGCGCCAGCAGTCTGGGACTAGCGGGGGGGACGCAGTATTTT. Translated, it reads CASSLGLAGGTQYF.